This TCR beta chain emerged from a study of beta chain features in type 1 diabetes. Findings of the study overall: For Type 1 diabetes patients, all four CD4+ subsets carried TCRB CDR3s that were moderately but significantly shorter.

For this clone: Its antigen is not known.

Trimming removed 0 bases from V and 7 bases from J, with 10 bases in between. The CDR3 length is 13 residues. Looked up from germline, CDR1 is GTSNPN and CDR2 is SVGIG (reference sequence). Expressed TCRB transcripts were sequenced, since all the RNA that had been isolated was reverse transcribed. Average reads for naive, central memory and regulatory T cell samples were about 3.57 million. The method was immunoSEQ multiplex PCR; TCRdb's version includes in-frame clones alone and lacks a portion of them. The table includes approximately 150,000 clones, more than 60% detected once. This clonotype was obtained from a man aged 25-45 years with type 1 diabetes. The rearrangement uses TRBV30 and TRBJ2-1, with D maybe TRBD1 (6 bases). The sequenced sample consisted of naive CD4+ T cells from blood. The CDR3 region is CAWSVGQGNEQFF. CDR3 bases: TGTGCCTGGAGTGTTGGGCAGGGGAATGAGCAGTTCTTC.